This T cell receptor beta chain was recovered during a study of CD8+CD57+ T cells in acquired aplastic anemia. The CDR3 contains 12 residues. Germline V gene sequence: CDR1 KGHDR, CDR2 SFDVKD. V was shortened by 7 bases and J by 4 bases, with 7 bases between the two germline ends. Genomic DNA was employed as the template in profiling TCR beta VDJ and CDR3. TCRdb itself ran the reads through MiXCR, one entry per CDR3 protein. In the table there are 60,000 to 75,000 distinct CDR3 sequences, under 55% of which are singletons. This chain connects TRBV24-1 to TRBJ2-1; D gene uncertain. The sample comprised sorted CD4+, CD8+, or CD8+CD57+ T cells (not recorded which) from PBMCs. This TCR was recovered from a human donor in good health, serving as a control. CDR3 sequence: CATSSSYNEQFF. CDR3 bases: TGTGCCACCAGCTCGAGTTACAATGAGCAGTTCTTC.